This T cell receptor (beta chain) is from a study of T cells in Graves' hyperthyroidism and ophthalmopathy. This clonotype has just a few counts. There were TCR beta CDR3 regions amplified from RNA transcripts. A first-round RT-PCR of the TCR CDR3 used the HTBI primer set. TCRdb fed the multiplex PCR reads into MiXCR, producing one record per CDR3 protein. The sample includes fewer than 650,000 distinct CDR3 sequences, approximately 15% of them seen just once. Sequencing used blood. This clonotype originated in a woman under 40 with Graves' hyperthyroidism that later progressed to Graves' ophthalmopathy.

The CDR3 loop is CSVEGTGRDGYTF. The DNA for the CDR3 is TGCAGCGTTGAAGGGACAGGGCGCGATGGCTACACCTTC. This chain uses TRBV29-1 with TRBJ1-2; 8 nucleotides line up with TRBD1. The trim removed 1 base at V and 6 bases at J, leaving 4 bases unmatched. The CDR3 has 13 amino acids. Germline CDR1 reads SQVTM; CDR2 reads ANQGSEA.